These 18 T cell receptor beta chains came from one sample sequenced in a study of technical replicates of blood from a few donors. The protocol was immunoSEQ multiplex PCR, while the TCRdb copy is restricted to in-frame clones and leaves out a portion. This sample has approximately 12,000 clones, with under 85% found just once. Sequencing used PBMCs. The source of these receptors is a human donor in good health.

This chain connects TRBV7-9 to TRBJ2-3; D call uncertain. The CDR3 has 15 residues. V was cut by 1 base and J by 1 base, with 9 bases left in between. Per the germline V gene, CDR1 is SEHNR and CDR2 is FQNEAQ (reference sequence). For the CDR3, the DNA is TGTGCCAGCAGCTTAGGGGCACTTGGCACAGATACGCAGTATTTT. Protein sequence: CASSLGALGTDTQYF.

The chain combines TRBV19 with TRBJ1-5; D possibly corresponds to TRBD1 (5 bases). The CDR3 is 13 residues long. Per the germline V gene, CDR1 is LNHDA and CDR2 is SQIVND (reference sequence). V was shortened by 1 base and J by 6 bases, with 7 bases between the two germline ends. Here the CDR3 reads CASSIGGGQPQHF. DNA of the CDR3: TGTGCCAGTAGTATAGGGGGGGGTCAGCCCCAGCATTTT.

This chain joins TRBV2 and TRBJ2-7; 11 bases line up with TRBD2. This CDR3 has 15 amino acids. CDR1 and CDR2 (germline): SNHLY, FYNNEI. V lost 4 bases to trimming and J lost 3 bases; unmatched junction nucleotides: 5. The CDR3 is CASSGLAGSSYEQYF. The CDR3 DNA sequence: TGTGCCAGCAGTGGACTAGCGGGATCAAGCTACGAGCAGTACTTC.

V and J are TRBV6-1 and TRBJ2-7, with 7 bases that match TRBD2. J was trimmed by 2 bases and V by 3 bases; bases with no gene match: 4. The germline gives CDR1 MNHNS, CDR2 SASEGT. This CDR3 contains 14 residues. For the CDR3, the DNA is TGTGCCAGCAGTGATTGGGGGGGAACCTACGAGCAGTACTTC. Translating gives CASSDWGGTYEQYF.

The chain recombines TRBV19 with TRBJ2-1, with TRBD2 identical over 13 bases. Germline assignment: CDR1 LNHDA and CDR2 SQIVND (reference sequence). The V segment lost 7 bases and the J segment 4 bases; nucleotides outside the gene matches: 4. The CDR3 has 15 amino acids. The CDR3 spells CASTLTSGGYNEQFF. Written as DNA, the CDR3 is TGTGCCAGTACTCTGACTAGCGGGGGGTACAATGAGCAGTTCTTC.

V gene TRBV7-8 combines with J gene TRBJ2-7, with TRBD2 matching 11 bases. V lost 4 bases to trimming and J lost 1 base; unmatched junction nucleotides: 12. CDR1 is SGHVS and CDR2 is FQNEAQ in the germline V gene. This CDR3 is built from 18 residues. Here the CDR3 reads CASSSPVTSGSLSYEQYF. CDR3 nucleotide sequence: TGTGCCAGCAGCTCGCCCGTCACTAGCGGGAGTCTTTCCTACGAGCAGTACTTC. The full variable domain, in which reference TRBV7-8 and TRBJ2-7 provide the parts outside the CDR3, is GAGVSQSPRYKVAKRGQDVALRCDPISGHVSLFWYQQALGQGPEFLTYFQNEAQLDKSGLPSDRFFAERPEGSVSTLKIQRTQQEDSAVYLCASSSPVTSGSLSYEQYFGPGTRLTVT.

V usage is TRBV30 and J usage is TRBJ1-4; 7 bases line up with TRBD1. V was pared by 4 bases and J by 8 bases, with 7 bases of the junction left unmatched. Germline CDR1 GTSNPN, CDR2 SVGIG (reference sequence). The CDR3 is 13 residues long. CDR3 coding DNA: TGTGCCTGGACCAGGACAGGTGGGGAAAAACTGTTTTTT. This encodes CAWTRTGGEKLFF.

The chain is built from TRBV7-3 and TRBJ2-2; 7 nucleotides line up with TRBD2. CDR1 and CDR2 (germline): SGHTA, FQGTGA. The CDR3 spans 14 residues. V lost 5 bases and J lost 6; bases outside the gene matches: 6. CDR3 sequence (DNA): TGTGCCAGCAGCCCTGGACTAGTTTCCGGGGAGCTGTTTTTT. Protein sequence: CASSPGLVSGELFF.

The chain recombines TRBV6-1 with TRBJ1-5, with 8 bases matching TRBD1. CDR1 and CDR2 (germline): MNHNS, SASEGT. The V and J ends lost 6 bases and 5 bases, in that order; junction bases with no gene match: 6. The CDR3 has 14 amino acids. The DNA of the CDR3 is TGTGCCAGCAGGCCGGGACAGGTGGATCAGCCCCAGCATTTT. Translated: CASRPGQVDQPQHF.

The chain is built from TRBV6-1 and TRBJ2-7, with TRBD2 matching 10 bases. V lost 5 bases to trimming and J lost 0 bases; unmatched junction nucleotides: 4. The CDR3 is 15 residues long. Germline loops: CDR1 MNHNS, CDR2 SASEGT. This chain's CDR3 is CASSTAGGSSYEQYF. In DNA form, the CDR3 reads TGTGCCAGCAGTACAGCGGGAGGGTCCTCCTACGAGCAGTACTTC.

The CDR3, as DNA: TGTGCCTGGAGTACGGGGAATACGCAGTATTTT. Residues: CAWSTGNTQYF. V gene TRBV30 combines with J gene TRBJ2-3, with D possibly being TRBD2 (5 bases). V was trimmed by 2 bases and J by 7 bases, leaving 7 bases between them. This CDR3 has 11 residues. CDR1 and CDR2 from the germline V gene are GTSNPN and SVGIG (reference sequence).

In its sample, this clone was seen once. The gene calls are TRBV19 and TRBJ2-2; D gene unclear. Per the germline V gene, CDR1 is LNHDA and CDR2 is SQIVND (reference sequence). V was pared by 11 bases and J by 1 base, with 14 bases between. The CDR3 has 14 residues. DNA of the CDR3: TGTGCCGGGTCGCTTAGCTGGAACACCGGGGAGCTGTTTTTT. Its protein is CAGSLSWNTGELFF.

This chain connects TRBV7-8 to TRBJ2-7; tentatively, D is TRBD2 (6 bases). This CDR3 has 14 amino acids. Germline-derived CDR1 and CDR2 are SGHVS and FQNEAQ. Trimming shortened V by 0 bases and J by 2 bases, and 8 bases separated the two germline ends. CDR3 sequence reads: CASSLAGLTYEQYF. In nucleotides, the CDR3 is TGTGCCAGCAGCTTAGCGGGACTTACCTACGAGCAGTACTTC. The full variable domain, rest sourced from reference TRBV7-8 and TRBJ2-7, is GAGVSQSPRYKVAKRGQDVALRCDPISGHVSLFWYQQALGQGPEFLTYFQNEAQLDKSGLPSDRFFAERPEGSVSTLKIQRTQQEDSAVYLCASSLAGLTYEQYFGPGTRLTVT.

Only one count was recorded for this clone. Other DNA variants within this sample encode the same CDR3. In DNA, the CDR3 is TGCGCCAGCAGCCAAGATCAGGGAAACGAGCAGTTCTTC. Translating gives CASSQDQGNEQFF. The rearrangement uses TRBV4-1 and TRBJ2-1; tentative D call: TRBD1 (5 bases). V shed 0 bases and J shed 10 bases, with 10 bases lying between them. CDR1 and CDR2 from the germline V gene are MGHRA and YSYEKL. The length of the CDR3 is 13 residues.

The V call is TRBV2, the J call TRBJ2-5; unclear D gene. The V gene's germline CDR1 is SNHLY and CDR2 FYNNEI. V lost 10 bases to trimming and J lost 4 bases, with 10 bases between them. CDR3 length equals 11 residues. This chain's CDR3 is CATGSGETQYF. In DNA form, the CDR3 reads TGTGCCACCGGATCGGGAGAGACCCAGTACTTC.

The genes are TRBV10-3 and TRBJ2-7, with D tentatively TRBD1 (5 bases). There are 12 residues in the CDR3. CDR1 and CDR2 from the germline V gene are ENHRY and SYGVKD. Trimming cost V 10 bases and J 4 bases, with 14 bases left between them. CDR3 amino acids: CATGTQDYEQYF. Here the CDR3 DNA reads TGTGCCACGGGTACACAGGATTACGAGCAGTACTTC.

This rearrangement joins TRBV29-1 to TRBJ1-5; TRBD1 matches 11 bases. The V gene's germline CDR1 is SQVTM and CDR2 ANQGSEA. The CDR3 has 14 amino acids. Losses at the gene ends were 4 bases for V and 6 bases for J; bases not matched to a gene: 5. CDR3 sequence reads: CSVGTGGASQPQHF. DNA of the CDR3: TGCAGCGTTGGGACAGGGGGCGCCTCTCAGCCCCAGCATTTT.

This clone was seen only a few times. V usage is TRBV7-8 and J usage is TRBJ2-7; 8 bases align to TRBD1. Trimming cost V 5 bases and J 2 bases; bases outside gene matches: 8. The germline gives CDR1 SGHVS, CDR2 FQNEAQ. The CDR3 length is 15 residues. The CDR3, as DNA: TGTGCCAGCAGCCCCTGGGGACAGGTCACCTACGAGCAGTACTTC. Amino acid sequence: CASSPWGQVTYEQYF.